This TCR beta chain comes out of a study of post-analysis software for immune sequencing data. Study-level information: Recorded subtypes: relapsing-remitting, secondary progressive, progressive-relapsing; some patients unannotated. Findings of the study overall: Controls significantly exceeded multiple sclerosis patients in normalized Chao1 diversity. Strong same-batch co-clustering of samples appeared with F measure clustering. With TRBV5-6, TRBV5-1 and TRBV20-1 included, 5 or 6 TRBV segments were more frequent in patients than in controls.

The length of the CDR3 is 17 residues. As for this clonotype: The antigen is unknown.

Prepared libraries of TCR beta cDNA carried unique molecular identifiers. Each batch of roughly 1 to 11 million T cells produced 500,000 to 600,000 cDNA molecules. One entry per CDR3 protein results from TCRdb running MiXCR on the PCR reads. The sample yields some 890,000 distinct CDR3 sequences, approximately 57% seen once. The origin of this receptor is a girl between 5 and 17 years old with multiple sclerosis. This chain links TRBV12-3 or TRBV12-4 with TRBJ2-4; TRBD1 matches 10 bases. The end of the DNA is better explained by TRBJ2-5, so the J call may be wrong. The sample comprised blood. In DNA, the CDR3 is TGTGCCAGCAGTCTGGACAGGGGGTTGAGAAGGCAAGAGACCCAGTACTTC. It yields the protein CASSLDRGLRRQETQYF.